The 10 T cell receptor beta chains reported below all come from one sample, sequenced in a study of blood T cell repertoires in COVID-19 (dated by TCRdb to 2019 to 2021). The protocol used for the library was the immunoSEQ multiplex PCR assay. TCRdb retrieved this table from immuneACCESS and kept in-frame rearrangements only. Not all clones are present; in checked studies, unresolved V genes account for under half, and no reason is known for the remainder. Present in this sample are about 120,000 clones, approximately 80% of which were seen just once. The top ten constitute 1.9% of the sample. Sequencing was done on a sample of peripheral blood. All receptors derive from an older man with acute or convalescent COVID-19.

The chain couples TRBV6-2 or TRBV6-3 to TRBJ1-2; 10 bases are shared with TRBD1. The CDR3 has 17 amino acids. V lost 0 bases, J lost 1 base, and 5 bases stayed unmatched. Germline CDR1 is MNHEY and CDR2 is SVGEGT. CDR3 protein: CASSYSPDRGNNYGYTF. DNA of the CDR3: TGTGCCAGCAGTTACTCCCCGGACAGGGGGAATAACTATGGCTACACCTTC.

The chain combines TRBV5-1 with TRBJ1-4, with a weak D call TRBD1 (5 bases). Germline lookup yields CDR1 SGHRS and CDR2 YFSETQ. The CDR3 loop spans 16 amino acids. V lost 0 bases and J 3 bases, leaving 12 bases between the germline ends. The CDR3 protein is CASSLASGGANEKLFF. The CDR3 DNA reads TGCGCCAGCAGCTTGGCATCCGGGGGAGCTAATGAAAAACTGTTTTTT.

V gene TRBV7-9 combines with J gene TRBJ1-2; no definite D call. CDR3 size: 17 residues. V lost 5 bases, J lost 13 bases, and 32 bases lay in between. The V gene's germline CDR1 is SEHNR and CDR2 FQNEAQ (reference sequence). DNA for the CDR3: TGTGCCAGCAGCCATGACAAGGTGAATCTCGAGGACCGCCGGGGCACCTTC. It codes for CASSHDKVNLEDRRGTF.

The genes are TRBV5-8 and TRBJ1-2, with 8 bases lining up with TRBD1. Trimming at V came to 4 bases and at J to 5 bases, leaving 10 bases not matched to a gene. CDR1 SGHTS and CDR2 YDEGEE come from the germline V gene. CDR3 length: 15 amino acids. The CDR3 DNA reads as TGTGCCAGCAGCACCCGGGACAGGCCGAGGTATGGCTACACCTTC. Its translation is CASSTRDRPRYGYTF.

The chain recombines TRBV27 with TRBJ2-5; D may be TRBD2 (5 bases). The V end lost 3 bases, the J end lost 4 bases, and 12 bases lay between the germline ends. The CDR3 contains 14 residues. Germline lookup yields CDR1 MNHEY and CDR2 SMNVEV (reference sequence). DNA of the CDR3: TGTGCCAGCAGTTTCTTTGGTGCGGGAGAGACCCAGTACTTC. Its translation: CASSFFGAGETQYF.

The chain employs TRBV6-5 and TRBJ2-7; TRBD2 matches 7 bases. V was pared by 2 bases and J by 1 base, with 8 bases of the junction left unmatched. Germline CDR1 MNHEY, CDR2 SVGAGI. The CDR3 sequence is 16 residues long. The CDR3, as DNA: TGTGCCAGCAGTTACGGGGGGGGATCACCTTCCTACGAGCAGTACTTC. It is translated as CASSYGGGSPSYEQYF.

The J gene is TRBJ2-3, the V gene TRBV6-5, with TRBD2 as a possible D gene (6 bases). The CDR3 totals 13 residues. Germline-derived CDR1 and CDR2 are MNHEY and SVGAGI. The ends were cut back, 6 bases at V and 2 bases at J, with 9 bases in the middle. CDR3 amino acids: CASRGRLTDTQYF. CDR3 DNA: TGTGCCAGCAGAGGGAGGCTCACAGATACGCAGTATTTT.

The chain employs TRBV2 and TRBJ1-1; weak D call: TRBD1 (5 bases). This CDR3 has 13 residues. V dropped 8 bases and J dropped 1 base, with 11 bases sitting between them. Germline V gene data show CDR1 as SNHLY and CDR2 as FYNNEI. The CDR3 DNA is TGTGCCAGCGCAGGGCGGAGGAACACTGAAGCTTTCTTT. This gives the protein CASAGRRNTEAFF.

This clone was observed a handful of times. V gene TRBV9 combines with J gene TRBJ1-2; the D gene is possibly TRBD1 (5 bases). From germline, CDR1 is SGDLS and CDR2 YYNGEE. The V end lost 0 bases, the J end lost 4 bases, and 10 bases lay between the germline ends. The CDR3 covers 14 residues. This CDR3 reads CASSVETASYGYTF. The CDR3 DNA sequence: TGTGCCAGCAGCGTAGAGACAGCTTCCTATGGCTACACCTTC.

Turning to this clone: Other DNA variants within this sample encode the same CDR3. This chain connects TRBV19 to TRBJ2-2; weak D call: TRBD2 (6 bases). V lost 6 bases to trimming and J lost 4 bases, with 12 bases between them. This CDR3 contains 14 residues. Looked up from germline, CDR1 is LNHDA and CDR2 is SQIVND (reference sequence). The CDR3 DNA follows: TGTGCCAGTAGCGACCGGGGGAGCACCGGGGAGCTGTTTTTT. Translation: CASSDRGSTGELFF.